Shown below are 21 T cell receptor beta chains from a single sample sequenced in a study of shared clonotypes between healthy human individuals. Assay: immunoSEQ multiplex PCR; the TCRdb copy retains only in-frame clones and omits some. There are some 2 million clones in the sample; about 95% occur only once, and 0.85% to 1.2% lies in the top ten. Terminally differentiated effector memory CD45RA+ cells were excluded by CCR7 positive selection of CD45RO-negative cells. Specimen: naive CD8+ T cells sorted from blood. These receptor sequences come from a man between 18 and 35 years old in good health.

A single count supports this clone. The genes are TRBV21-1 and TRBJ2-1; the DNA was not compared with TRBD2, the D call given in the table. TRBV21-1 counts as a pseudogene. The CDR3 has 18 residues. CDR3 bases: TGTGCCAGCAGCAAAGGGAGTAGCGGGGACCCCTCCTACAATGAGCAGTTCTTC. Its protein product is CASSKGSSGDPSYNEQFF.

This rearrangement joins TRBV28 to TRBJ1-2, with D unclear. V shed 5 bases and J shed 5 bases, with 21 bases lying between them. Germline CDR1 MDHEN, CDR2 SYDVKM. The CDR3 is 16 amino acids. The DNA for the CDR3 is TGTGCCAGCAGTCCCTTTTTAGGCCTGGAGAGGTATGGCTACACCTTC. Amino acid sequence: CASSPFLGLERYGYTF.

This sequence joins TRBV5-4 and TRBJ2-1; D remains unclear. The germline V gene has CDR1 SGHNT and CDR2 YYREEE (reference sequence). Trimming took 4 bases from V and 8 from J, leaving 10 bases between them. The CDR3 sequence is 12 residues long. CDR3: CASSPTGDEQFF. CDR3 DNA: TGTGCCAGCAGCCCTACGGGCGATGAGCAGTTCTTC.

V is TRBV27 and J is TRBJ2-1, with D perhaps matching TRBD1 (6 bases). In germline, CDR1 is MNHEY, CDR2 SMNVEV (reference sequence). The CDR3 contains 17 residues. V was clipped by 3 bases and J by 0 bases, with 15 bases between them. The CDR3 nucleotides are TGTGCCAGCAGTTTTGTCCACAGGGAGCCCTCCTACAATGAGCAGTTCTTC. Translating it yields CASSFVHREPSYNEQFF.

This clone was picked up one time. The sample holds other DNA sequences that translate to the same CDR3. The CDR3 DNA reads TGTGCCAGTAGTGCTGGACAGGCCTACGAGCAGTACTTC. It yields the protein CASSAGQAYEQYF. This rearrangement joins TRBV19 to TRBJ2-7; 7 bases line up with TRBD1. Germline V gene sequence: CDR1 LNHDA, CDR2 SQIVND (reference sequence). After removal of 5 bases from V and 2 bases from J, the junction contained 3 bases not matched to a gene. The CDR3 consists of 13 residues.

J is TRBJ2-2 and V is TRBV7-8; 8 nucleotides agree with TRBD1. The ends lost 3 bases at V and 1 base at J; junction bases unmatched: 4. CDR1 and CDR2 from the germline V gene are SGHVS and FQNEAQ. The CDR3 has 16 amino acids. The CDR3 nucleotides are TGTGCCAGCAGCTTCGACACAGGGGGGAACACCGGGGAGCTGTTTTTT. Its translation is CASSFDTGGNTGELFF.

This chain joins TRBV19 and TRBJ1-6; D is undetermined. Germline assignment: CDR1 LNHDA and CDR2 SQIVND (reference sequence). The CDR3 consists of 12 residues. Trimming pared 2 bases from V and 13 bases from J, leaving 9 bases between. For the CDR3, the DNA is TGTGCCAGTAGTATAAGGACTGGGCCCCTCCACTTT. Encoded protein: CASSIRTGPLHF.

The chain links TRBV5-8 to TRBJ1-1, with D tentatively TRBD1 (5 bases). Per germline, CDR1 SGHTS and CDR2 YDEGEE. This CDR3 region has 13 residues. Trimming took 4 bases from V and 1 from J, leaving 8 bases between them. The DNA of the CDR3 is TGTGCCAGCAGCCGGGACCCGAACACTGAAGCTTTCTTT. Its protein is CASSRDPNTEAFF. The full variable domain, rest sourced from reference TRBV5-8 and TRBJ1-1, is EAGVTQSPTHLIKTRGQQATLRCSPISGHTSVYWYQQALGLGLQFLLWYDEGEERNRGNFPPRFSGRQFPNYSSELNVNALELEDSALYLCASSRDPNTEAFFGQGTRLTVV.

This chain uses TRBV9 with TRBJ2-1, with a weak D call TRBD2 (6 bases). CDR3 length equals 17 residues. V gave up 4 bases and J gave up 4 bases, with 21 bases separating them. In germline, CDR1 is SGDLS, CDR2 YYNGEE. The CDR3 is CASSPPPGEAPYNEQFF. Here the CDR3 DNA reads TGTGCCAGCAGCCCCCCACCCGGGGAGGCACCATACAATGAGCAGTTCTTC.

The genes are TRBV4-1 and TRBJ2-7, with D tentatively TRBD1 (6 bases). V was shortened by 0 bases and J by 0 bases, with 12 bases between the two germline ends. Germline V gene sequence: CDR1 MGHRA, CDR2 YSYEKL. The CDR3 extends over 16 amino acids. The CDR3: CASSQEVGTFSYEQYF. Written as DNA, the CDR3 is TGCGCCAGCAGCCAAGAAGTCGGGACATTCTCCTACGAGCAGTACTTC.

The CDR3 DNA reads TGTGCCAGCAGCAGTAACCTAGGGGCGGAGCAACTGTTTTTT. As protein: CASSSNLGAEQLFF. The chain carries TRBV7-9 and TRBJ1-4; tentative D call: TRBD1 (5 bases). CDR1 is SEHNR, CDR2 FQNEAQ, per germline (reference sequence). Trimming removed 5 bases from V and 12 bases from J, with 19 bases in between. The CDR3 contains 14 residues.

The J gene is TRBJ2-5, the V gene TRBV4-1, with unresolved D. The V end lost 2 bases, the J end lost 5 bases, and 15 bases lay between the germline ends. Germline V gene lookup returns CDR1 MGHRA and CDR2 YSYEKL. The CDR3 is 15 amino acids. CDR3 loop: CASSQRSQPAETQYF. The CDR3 DNA reads as TGCGCCAGCAGCCAACGCAGTCAACCCGCGGAGACCCAGTACTTC.

Here the CDR3 reads CASTWDNEQFF. Here the CDR3 DNA reads TGTGCCAGCACCTGGGACAATGAGCAGTTCTTC. The chain uses TRBV25-1 and TRBJ2-1; D gene ambiguous. The CDR3 has 11 amino acids. Trimming stripped 7 bases from V and 5 bases from J, with 6 bases between. Germline V lookup: CDR1 MGHDK, CDR2 SYGVNS. Supplemented by reference TRBV25-1 and TRBJ2-1, the full variable domain reads EADIYQTPRYLVIGTGKKITLECSQTMGHDKMYWYQQDPGMELHLIHYSYGVNSTEKGDLSSESTVSRIRTEHFPLTLESARPSHTSQYLCASTWDNEQFFGPGTRLTVL.

The rearrangement joins TRBV9 to TRBJ2-5; either TRBD1 or TRBD2 may fit D (7 bases each). The CDR3 sequence is 19 residues long. V was pared by 5 bases and J by 1 base, with 27 bases between. Per the germline V gene, CDR1 is SGDLS and CDR2 is YYNGEE. CDR3 region: CASSSGGGQGMPPQETQYF. The CDR3 nucleotides read TGTGCCAGCAGTTCAGGGGGAGGGCAAGGGATGCCCCCCCAAGAGACCCAGTACTTC.

The J gene is TRBJ2-7, the V gene TRBV4-1; TRBD1 aligns across 7 bases. The junction had 5 bases not matched to a gene; V was cut back by 3 bases and J by 6 bases. The CDR3 sequence is 13 residues long. The germline CDR1 and CDR2 sequences are MGHRA and YSYEKL. The CDR3 region has the DNA TGCGCCAGCAGCCATTCACAGGGGTTCGAGCAGTACTTC. This codes for CASSHSQGFEQYF.

The chain carries TRBV4-1 and TRBJ2-7; TRBD1 is a possible D gene (6 bases). The V gene's germline CDR1 is MGHRA and CDR2 YSYEKL. V was trimmed by 5 bases and J by 0 bases, leaving 14 bases between them. This CDR3 comprises 15 residues. DNA of the CDR3: TGCGCCAGCAGCGCCGACGGCAGGGGCTCCTACGAGCAGTACTTC. Protein product: CASSADGRGSYEQYF.

The J gene is TRBJ2-5, the V gene TRBV7-9; the match to TRBD2 covers 12 bases. CDR3 length: 16 residues. Germline CDR1 and CDR2: SEHNR and FQNEAQ (reference sequence). J lost 5 bases, V lost 2 bases, and 6 bases had no gene match. This chain's CDR3 is CASSLPTSGSTETQYF. CDR3 in DNA: TGTGCCAGCAGCTTACCGACTAGCGGGAGTACGGAGACCCAGTACTTC. Together with reference TRBV7-9 and TRBJ2-5, the CDR3 gives the full variable domain: DTGVSQNPRHKITKRGQNVTFRCDPISEHNRLYWYRQTLGQGPEFLTYFQNEAQLEKSRLLSDRFSAERPKGSFSTLEIQRTEQGDSAMYLCASSLPTSGSTETQYFGPGTRLLVL.

Turning to this clone: Within the sample, other DNA sequences also encode this same CDR3. The rearrangement uses TRBV29-1 and TRBJ1-2, with D possibly TRBD1 on 5 matching bases. The V end was cut by 6 bases, the J end by 2 bases, with 7 bases between. CDR1 SQVTM and CDR2 ANQGSEA come from the germline V gene. The CDR3 sequence is 11 residues long. The CDR3 DNA reads as TGCAGCGTAGAGGGGAACTATGGCTACACCTTC. Residues: CSVEGNYGYTF.

J is TRBJ2-1 and V is TRBV4-1; 10 bases map to TRBD2. Per germline, CDR1 MGHRA and CDR2 YSYEKL. V was pared by 0 bases and J by 8 bases, with 7 bases of the junction left unmatched. The CDR3 loop spans 16 amino acids. CDR3 DNA: TGCGCCAGCAGCCAAGAACTAGCGGGGATGTCCCATGAGCAGTTCTTC. Translation gives CASSQELAGMSHEQFF.

The rearrangement uses TRBV29-1 and TRBJ2-7; 10 nucleotides agree with TRBD2. The CDR3 extends over 14 amino acids. The germline CDR1 and CDR2 sequences are SQVTM and ANQGSEA. The junction had 10 bases not matched to a gene; V was cut back by 6 bases and J by 5 bases. The CDR3 spells CSVEGLAGVNEQYF. Here the CDR3 DNA reads TGCAGCGTGGAGGGGCTAGCGGGAGTTAACGAGCAGTACTTC.

As concerns this clone: The same CDR3 can be traced to other DNA sequences in this sample. This chain joins TRBV4-3 and TRBJ2-7; maybe TRBD1 (6 bases). Germline CDR1 reads LGHNA; CDR2 reads YSLEER. Deletions cut 1 base from V and 1 base from J, with 8 bases between. This CDR3 is 14 amino acids long. The DNA for the CDR3 is TGCGCCAGCAGCCAAGCGACAGGATCCTACGAGCAGTACTTC. Translated, it gives CASSQATGSYEQYF.